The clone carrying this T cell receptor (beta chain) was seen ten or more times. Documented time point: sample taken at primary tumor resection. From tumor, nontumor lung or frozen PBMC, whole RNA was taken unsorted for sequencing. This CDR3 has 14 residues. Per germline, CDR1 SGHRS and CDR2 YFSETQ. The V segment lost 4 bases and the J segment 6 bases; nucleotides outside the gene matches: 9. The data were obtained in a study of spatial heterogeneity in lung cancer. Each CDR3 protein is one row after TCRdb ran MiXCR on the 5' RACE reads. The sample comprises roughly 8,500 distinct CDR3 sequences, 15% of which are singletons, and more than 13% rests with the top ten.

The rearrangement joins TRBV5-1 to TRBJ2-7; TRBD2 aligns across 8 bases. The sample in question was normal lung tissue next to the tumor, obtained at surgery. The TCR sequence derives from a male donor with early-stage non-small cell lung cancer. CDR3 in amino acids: CASSTGLEMSEQYF. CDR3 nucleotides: TGCGCCAGCAGCACGGGACTAGAAATGTCCGAGCAGTACTTC.